Given below is one T cell receptor (beta chain) in context. In the study's own analysis: Amplification with reference gene primers provided the estimates of nucleated cell counts. Using immunoSEQ multiplex PCR, the repertoire was profiled, and TCRdb retains in-frame clones only, with some absent. The DNA was the basis for D and trimming; V, J and clone size are from that table. This table holds 150,000 to 170,000 clones, 91% found once. This record belongs to a study of blood T cell repertoires in COVID-19. Study background: T cells, B-cell-depleted T cells, or PBMCs provided the cDNA or gDNA that served as material.

V lost 2 bases to trimming and J lost 1 base, with 6 bases between them. This CDR3 contains 13 residues. The germline V gene has CDR1 SGDLS and CDR2 YYNGEE. This clonotype was sampled from a man in his fifties or sixties with acute or convalescent COVID-19. V gene TRBV9 combines with J gene TRBJ1-1; no clear D gene. Sequencing used peripheral blood. CDR3 nucleotides: TGTGCCAGCAGCGTTGCGGAGAACACTGAAGCTTTCTTT. Translated, it gives CASSVAENTEAFF. The entire variable domain, with the rest obtained from reference TRBV9 and TRBJ1-1, is as follows: DSGVTQTPKHLITATGQRVTLRCSPRSGDLSVYWYQQSLDQGLQFLIQYYNGEERAKGNILERFSAQQFPDLHSELNLSSLELGDSALYFCASSVAENTEAFFGQGTRLTVV.